A single sample is the source of the 6 T cell receptor beta chains below, sequenced in a study of OX40 agonist ivuxolimab in advanced cancers. TCRdb's table, derived via immunoSEQ multiplex PCR, lists solely in-frame clones and lacks some. Of around 140,000 clones in the sample, under 95% are singletons; the top ten hold roughly 1%. The sample was CD4+ or CD8+ T cells sorted from blood, taken in a trial of the OX40 agonist ivuxolimab. The receptors shown here come from an adult with an advanced solid tumor such as melanoma, head and neck, liver or kidney cancer.

This clone was observed once. The chain has TRBV9 and TRBJ2-7; no clear D gene. The CDR3 is made up of 14 amino acids. Trimming cost V 0 bases and J 0 bases, with 7 bases left between them. Germline CDR1 reads SGDLS; CDR2 reads YYNGEE. CDR3: CASSVGGSSYEQYF. Written as DNA, the CDR3 is TGTGCCAGCAGCGTAGGGGGTAGCTCCTACGAGCAGTACTTC.

The chain recombines TRBV5-4 with TRBJ2-2; D possibly corresponds to TRBD1 (6 bases). From germline, CDR1 is SGHNT and CDR2 YYREEE (reference sequence). V lost 0 bases and J lost 2, with 8 bases in between. The CDR3 runs to 15 residues. CDR3 residues: CASSLARGNTGELFF. CDR3 coding DNA: TGTGCCAGCAGCTTGGCCAGGGGAAACACCGGGGAGCTGTTTTTT. Filled out from reference TRBV5-4 and TRBJ2-2, the complete variable domain reads ETGVTQSPTHLIKTRGQQVTLRCSSQSGHNTVSWYQQALGQGPQFIFQYYREEENGRGNFPPRFSGLQFPNYSSELNVNALELDDSALYLCASSLARGNTGELFFGEGSRLTVL.

This chain connects TRBV6-6 to TRBJ1-6; D is unresolved. There are 13 residues in the CDR3. The germline V and J ends were trimmed by 10 bases and 7 bases, with 14 bases remaining between them. Germline V gene sequence: CDR1 MNHNY, CDR2 SVGAGI (reference sequence). CDR3 loop: CAIDRVLNSPLHF. CDR3 bases: TGTGCCATCGATCGGGTCCTAAATTCACCCCTCCACTTT.

This rearrangement joins TRBV7-9 to TRBJ1-6, with TRBD1 matching 10 bases. The germline V gene encodes CDR1 SEHNR and CDR2 FQNEAQ (reference sequence). Trimming cost V 0 bases and J 10 bases; bases outside gene matches: 6. The CDR3 extends over 16 amino acids. CDR3 region: CASSLAGGQGGSPLHF. The CDR3 DNA sequence: TGTGCCAGCAGCTTAGCCGGAGGACAGGGGGGCTCACCCCTCCACTTT.

V is TRBV18 and J is TRBJ1-2; D may be TRBD1 (6 bases). The germline V gene encodes CDR1 KGHSH and CDR2 LQKENI. Trimming took 3 bases from V and 4 from J, leaving 6 bases between them. CDR3 length: 12 amino acids. Written as DNA, the CDR3 is TGTGCCAGCTCACCCAGGGGCTATGGCTACACCTTC. It codes for CASSPRGYGYTF. The full variable domain, completed using reference TRBV18 and TRBJ1-2, is NAGVMQNPRHLVRRRGQEARLRCSPMKGHSHVYWYRQLPEEGLKFMVYLQKENIIDESGMPKERFSAEFPKEGPSILRIQQVVRGDSAAYFCASSPRGYGYTFGSGTRLTVV.

J is TRBJ1-5 and V is TRBV28, with TRBD1 as a possible D gene (5 bases). The CDR3 extends over 14 amino acids. V lost 7 bases, J lost 2 bases, and 12 bases lay in between. The germline gives CDR1 MDHEN, CDR2 SYDVKM. The CDR3 nucleotides read TGTGCCAGCATCCAGCTCAGGGGCAATCAGCCCCAGCATTTT. Translated: CASIQLRGNQPQHF.